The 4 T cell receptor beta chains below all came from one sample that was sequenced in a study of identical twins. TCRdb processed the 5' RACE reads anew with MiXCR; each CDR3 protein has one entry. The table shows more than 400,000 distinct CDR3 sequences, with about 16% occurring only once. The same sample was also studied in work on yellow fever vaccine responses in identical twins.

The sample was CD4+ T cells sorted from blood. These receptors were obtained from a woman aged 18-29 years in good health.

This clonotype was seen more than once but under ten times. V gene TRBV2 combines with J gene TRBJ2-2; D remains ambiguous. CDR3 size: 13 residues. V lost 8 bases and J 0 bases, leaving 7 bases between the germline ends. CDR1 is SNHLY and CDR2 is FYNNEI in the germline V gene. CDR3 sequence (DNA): TGTGCCAGCCGCCCCGCGAACACCGGGGAGCTGTTTTTT. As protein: CASRPANTGELFF.

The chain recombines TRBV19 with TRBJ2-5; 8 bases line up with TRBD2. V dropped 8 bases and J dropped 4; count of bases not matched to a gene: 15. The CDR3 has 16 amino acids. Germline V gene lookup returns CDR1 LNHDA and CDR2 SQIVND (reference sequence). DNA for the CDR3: TGTGCCAGTGGTTGGGGGAGCGGGAGAAGAGGAGAGACCCAGTACTTC. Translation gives CASGWGSGRRGETQYF.

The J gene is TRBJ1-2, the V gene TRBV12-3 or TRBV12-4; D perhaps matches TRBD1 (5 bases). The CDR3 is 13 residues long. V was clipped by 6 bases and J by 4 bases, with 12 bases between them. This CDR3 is CASSAGEIYGYTF. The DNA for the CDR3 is TGTGCCAGCAGCGCGGGGGAGATCTATGGCTACACCTTC.

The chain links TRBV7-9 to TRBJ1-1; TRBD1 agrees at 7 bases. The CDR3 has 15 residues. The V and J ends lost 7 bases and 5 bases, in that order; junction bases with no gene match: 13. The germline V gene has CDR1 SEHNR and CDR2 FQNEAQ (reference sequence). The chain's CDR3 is CASNRQGITVTEAFF. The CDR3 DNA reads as TGTGCCAGCAACCGACAGGGTATCACCGTAACTGAAGCTTTCTTT. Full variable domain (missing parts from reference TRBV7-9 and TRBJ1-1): DTGVSQNPRHKITKRGQNVTFRCDPISEHNRLYWYRQTLGQGPEFLTYFQNEAQLEKSRLLSDRFSAERPKGSFSTLEIQRTEQGDSAMYLCASNRQGITVTEAFFGQGTRLTVV.